This T cell receptor (beta chain) was captured by sequencing in a study of cytomegalovirus exposure and HLA in healthy donors. Study as a whole: Prior work identified about 120 million unique TCR beta sequences in around 170 million T cells. Study-wide results and caveats: A later analysis linked 15,000 to 20,000 TCR beta sequences to HLA alleles at 0.05 false discovery rate. V segments that were indistinguishable, TRBV6-2 and TRBV6-3 among them, were omitted from analysis.

The PCR ran on 60 Vbeta and 13 Jbeta primers. Sequencing was performed with immunoSEQ multiplex PCR; in TCRdb, only in-frame clones are kept and a portion is missing. Of about 180,000 clones listed, about 75% are singletons. As for this clone: The antigen remains unidentified.

V was pared by 4 bases and J by 2 bases, with 6 bases of the junction left unmatched. The CDR3 has 18 residues. Germline values: CDR1 SGHTA, CDR2 FQGNSA. Healthy people donating bone marrow made up the donors. The genes are TRBV7-2 and TRBJ2-6; 12 bases match TRBD2. The clonotype comes from a man between 40 and 49 years old in good health and CMV-seropositive. The sequencing input was PBMCs. DNA for the CDR3: TGTGCCAGCAGCTCCCTAGCGGGAGGGGGTCCTGGGGCCAACGTCCTGACTTTC. It codes for CASSSLAGGGPGANVLTF.